The 12 T cell receptor beta chains in this list originate from one sample, sequenced in a study of shared clonotypes between healthy human individuals. The table came from immunoSEQ multiplex PCR; TCRdb's copy has only in-frame clones and leaves some out. The table has some 2,400,000 clones, 90% to 96% seen once. Sequencing was carried out using naive CD4+ T cells sorted from blood. Described subset: CD45RA+ positively selected. Receptors originate from a young man in good health.

The chain couples TRBV7-9 to TRBJ2-5, with 8 bases matching TRBD2. The CDR3 sequence is 16 residues long. Germline-derived CDR1 and CDR2 are SEHNR and FQNEAQ (reference sequence). Trimming removed 3 bases from V and 5 bases from J; junction bases left unmatched: 11. The DNA of the CDR3 is TGTGCCAGCAGCTTGGCCGGGACTAGGGTTAGCGAGACCCAGTACTTC. Residues: CASSLAGTRVSETQYF. Full variable domain (rest looked up from reference TRBV7-9 and TRBJ2-5): DTGVSQNPRHKITKRGQNVTFRCDPISEHNRLYWYRQTLGQGPEFLTYFQNEAQLEKSRLLSDRFSAERPKGSFSTLEIQRTEQGDSAMYLCASSLAGTRVSETQYFGPGTRLLVL.

The rearrangement joins TRBV7-2 to TRBJ1-3, with TRBD1 matching over 9 bases. With V trimmed by 5 bases and J by 0 bases, 11 bases remained unmatched. The CDR3 has 18 amino acids. Germline values: CDR1 SGHTA, CDR2 FQGNSA. The CDR3 DNA reads as TGTGCCAGCAGCGCCGTCCCGGGACAGGGACCCTCTGGAAACACCATATATTTT. Protein sequence: CASSAVPGQGPSGNTIYF.

This rearrangement joins TRBV6-5 to TRBJ2-2; D call uncertain. Trimming took off 10 bases at V and 7 bases at J, with 13 bases between the two ends. The CDR3 sequence is 12 residues long. Per germline, CDR1 MNHEY and CDR2 SVGAGI. CDR3 in DNA: TGTGCCAACGATAGGAAGTACGGGGAGCTGTTTTTT. It specifies CANDRKYGELFF.

This clone was seen a single time. This chain uses TRBV5-3 with TRBJ2-1; unclear D gene. TRBV5-3 carries the ORF label, with uncertain function. With 0 bases removed from V and 4 bases from J, the gap between germline ends came to 17 bases. This CDR3 region has 17 residues. CDR3 amino acids: CARSLATTLLLYNEQFF. In nucleotides, the CDR3 is TGTGCCAGAAGCTTGGCAACAACCCTTCTTCTTTACAATGAGCAGTTCTTC.

The chain carries TRBV27 and TRBJ1-2; maybe TRBD1 (6 bases). The germline V gene has CDR1 MNHEY and CDR2 SMNVEV (reference sequence). Trimming shortened V by 4 bases and J by 10 bases, and 19 bases separated the two germline ends. The CDR3 covers 14 residues. This chain's CDR3 is CASSSGAQTGPYTF. The DNA for the CDR3 is TGTGCCAGCAGTTCGGGGGCACAGACTGGGCCCTACACCTTC.

J is TRBJ2-1 and V is TRBV5-4; unclear D gene. The germline gives CDR1 SGHNT, CDR2 YYREEE (reference sequence). V was cut by 1 base and J by 0 bases, with 8 bases left in between. This CDR3 is built from 15 residues. The DNA for the CDR3 is TGTGCCAGCAGCTTGACTCCTGACTCCTACAATGAGCAGTTCTTC. Protein product: CASSLTPDSYNEQFF.

The V and J genes are TRBV27 and TRBJ2-7; D unresolved. From germline, CDR1 is MNHEY and CDR2 SMNVEV (reference sequence). The CDR3 runs 13 residues. Trimming stripped 5 bases from V and 3 bases from J, with 11 bases between. The CDR3 sequence: CASSKGKNYEQYF. The CDR3 nucleotides read TGTGCCAGCAGTAAAGGGAAAAACTACGAGCAGTACTTC.

J is TRBJ2-3 and V is TRBV5-1; TRBD2 matches at 11 bases. Germline CDR1 is SGHRS and CDR2 is YFSETQ. V shed 0 bases, J shed 14 bases, and the junction held 8 bases outside the gene matches. This CDR3 spans 14 amino acids. Here the CDR3 reads CASSLGLAGPISYF. CDR3 nucleotide sequence: TGCGCCAGCAGCTTGGGACTAGCGGGGCCTATATCGTATTTT.

This clone appeared once. The chain joins TRBV18 to TRBJ2-6; 7 bases agree with TRBD1. The ends lost 4 bases at V and 0 bases at J; junction bases unmatched: 9. The CDR3 runs to 18 residues. Germline lookup yields CDR1 KGHSH and CDR2 LQKENI. The CDR3 coding sequence is TGTGCCAGCTCACTCGGACAGGCCGACTCCTCTGGGGCCAACGTCCTGACTTTC. Translating it yields CASSLGQADSSGANVLTF.

The rearrangement uses TRBV5-4 and TRBJ2-3, with TRBD2 matching 11 bases. With V trimmed by 10 bases and J by 3 bases, 4 bases remained unmatched. CDR3 length: 13 residues. Germline V gene sequence: CDR1 SGHNT, CDR2 YYREEE (reference sequence). The CDR3 region is CAGRLAGTDTQYF. The CDR3 DNA is TGTGCCGGAAGACTAGCGGGAACAGATACGCAGTATTTT.

The chain combines TRBV5-1 with TRBJ2-3, with 7 bases that match TRBD2. Losses at the gene ends were 4 bases for V and 3 bases for J; bases not matched to a gene: 8. Germline CDR1 and CDR2: SGHRS and YFSETQ. The CDR3 is 15 amino acids. The CDR3 protein is CASSPLSGGTDTQYF. CDR3 nucleotide sequence: TGCGCCAGCAGCCCCCTTTCGGGGGGAACAGATACGCAGTATTTT.

The chain is built from TRBV7-2 and TRBJ2-3, with TRBD2 matching over 10 bases. The length of the CDR3 is 16 residues. Germline V gene sequence: CDR1 SGHTA, CDR2 FQGNSA. With V trimmed by 0 bases and J by 4 bases, 4 bases remained unmatched. CDR3 residues: CASSLAGSGRSDTQYF. In nucleotides, the CDR3 is TGTGCCAGCAGCTTAGCTGGTAGCGGGAGGTCAGATACGCAGTATTTT.